Shown below are 12 T cell receptor beta chains from a single sample sequenced in a study of blood T cells in healthy people across ages. A sample-barcoded 5' primer and a J-beta primer mix were used in a second PCR of roughly 7 to 11 cycles. TCRdb used MiXCR to reprocess the 5' RACE reads, holding one entry per CDR3 protein. Here the sample spans 550,000 to 750,000 distinct CDR3 sequences, approximately 21% being singletons. The specimen was blood. All receptors come from a man between 65 and 79 years old in good health.

Of note for this clonotype: Here the CDR3 omits its conserved ending phenylalanine or tryptophan, so a read error is the likely source. The V call is TRBV20-1, the J call TRBJ2-3, with D unresolved. Trimming removed 6 bases from V and 0 bases from J, with 13 bases in between. The CDR3 totals 14 residues. Germline CDR1 reads DFQATT; CDR2 reads SNEGSKA (reference sequence). Here the CDR3 reads CSAQGKGSTDTQYL. CDR3 DNA sequence: TGCAGTGCCCAAGGGAAAGGGAGCACAGATACGCAGTATCTT.

With respect to this clonotype: The junction shows a germline mismatch at one end, possibly a read error. The gene calls are TRBV6-1 and TRBJ1-5; no definite D call. The germline V gene has CDR1 MNHNS and CDR2 SASEGT. CDR3 length: 16 residues. In DNA, the CDR3 is TGTGCCAGCAGTGAAAGACAAGGGAATAGCAATCGGCCCCAGCATTTT. Its translation is CASSERQGNSNRPQHF.

This rearrangement joins TRBV6-2 or TRBV6-3 to TRBJ2-3; D is perhaps TRBD2 (7 bases). V lost 6 bases, J lost 8 bases, and 21 bases lay in between. Germline CDR1 is MNHEY and CDR2 is SVGEGT. The CDR3 sequence is 15 residues long. CDR3 bases: TGTGCCAGCAGCCAGCTAGCGGAGGGGGGGGCTACGCAGTATTTT. Translation: CASSQLAEGGATQYF.

This clonotype came up a few times. The chain employs TRBV6-1 and TRBJ2-1, with D possibly being TRBD1 or TRBD2 (6 bases each). V shed 7 bases and J shed 4 bases, with 17 bases lying between them. Germline CDR1 MNHNS, CDR2 SASEGT. The CDR3 contains 15 residues. The DNA for the CDR3 is TGTGCCAGCACGAAGAGGGGGGAGCCGTACAATGAGCAGTTCTTC. Translation: CASTKRGEPYNEQFF.

This chain uses TRBV5-1 with TRBJ2-7; TRBD2 aligns across 10 bases. Germline CDR1 SGHRS, CDR2 YFSETQ. J was trimmed by 2 bases and V by 0 bases; bases with no gene match: 8. CDR3 length: 17 amino acids. The CDR3 nucleotides read TGCGCCAGCAGCTTGGATTTAGGACTAGCGGTAACCTACGAGCAGTACTTC. Its protein product is CASSLDLGLAVTYEQYF.

The chain employs TRBV27 and TRBJ2-5; TRBD2 aligns across 13 bases. The J call is doubtful: the DNA matches TRBJ2-1 better. From germline, CDR1 is MNHEY and CDR2 SMNVEV (reference sequence). The CDR3 length is 18 residues. The CDR3 region is CASSLGPKTSGRRNEQFF. Here the CDR3 DNA reads TGTGCCAGCAGTTTGGGGCCCAAGACTAGCGGGAGGAGGAATGAGCAGTTCTTC.

This chain joins TRBV27 and TRBJ1-3, with D uncertain. The CDR3 sequence is 17 residues long. Trimming removed 5 bases from V and 0 bases from J, with 17 bases in between. Germline CDR1 MNHEY, CDR2 SMNVEV (reference sequence). DNA of the CDR3: TGTGCCAGCAGTCAAAACCCGGTAACGTTCTCTGGAAACACCATATATTTT. It is translated as CASSQNPVTFSGNTIYF.

V usage is TRBV29-1 and J usage is TRBJ2-7, with 9 bases fitting TRBD2. Germline V gives CDR1 SQVTM, CDR2 ANQGSEA. There are 13 residues in the CDR3. V lost 3 bases to trimming and J lost 5 bases; unmatched junction nucleotides: 5. The CDR3 coding sequence is TGCAGCGTTGACGCTAGCGGGAAGAACGAGCAGTACTTC. It yields the protein CSVDASGKNEQYF.

In its sample, this clonotype was seen a few times. The germline gene is not matched at one end of the junction; a read error may be the cause. This chain links TRBV20-1 with TRBJ2-3, with unresolved D. CDR3 length: 13 residues. CDR1 and CDR2 from the germline V gene are DFQATT and SNEGSKA (reference sequence). The CDR3 here is CSARYSSADTQYF. The CDR3 DNA reads as TGCAGTGCTAGATACAGCTCGGCAGATACACAGTATTTT.

This clonotype was found a few times. The chain employs TRBV20-1 and TRBJ2-4, with 9 positions matching TRBD1. Germline V gives CDR1 DFQATT, CDR2 SNEGSKA (reference sequence). The J segment lost 0 bases and the V segment lost 3 bases, leaving 3 bases of the junction unmatched. The CDR3 is made up of 15 amino acids. The CDR3 sequence is CSARDRGPAKNIQYF. Here the CDR3 DNA reads TGCAGTGCTAGGGACAGGGGTCCAGCCAAAAACATTCAGTACTTC.

V usage is TRBV7-9 and J usage is TRBJ2-5, with D hard to call. This CDR3 spans 14 amino acids. V dropped 2 bases and J dropped 3 bases, with 10 bases sitting between them. Per the germline V gene, CDR1 is SEHNR and CDR2 is FQNEAQ (reference sequence). DNA of the CDR3: TGTGCCAGCAGCTTAAGGGCAGACAAAGAGACCCAGTACTTC. Its translation is CASSLRADKETQYF.

The rearrangement uses TRBV5-1 and TRBJ2-2, with 11 bases matching TRBD2. CDR3 length: 15 residues. CDR1 SGHRS and CDR2 YFSETQ come from the germline V gene. V shed 4 bases and J 4 bases; nucleotides not matched to a gene: 3. The CDR3 coding sequence is TGCGCCAGCAGCGGCGGGACTAGCGGCACCGGGGAGCTGTTTTTT. Protein sequence: CASSGGTSGTGELFF. Using reference TRBV5-1 and TRBJ2-2 for the parts outside the CDR3, the full variable domain is KAGVTQTPRYLIKTRGQQVTLSCSPISGHRSVSWYQQTPGQGLQFLFEYFSETQRNKGNFPGRFSGRQFSNSRSEMNVSTLELGDSALYLCASSGGTSGTGELFFGEGSRLTVL.